A selection of T cell receptor beta chains follows, all from one sample in a study of T cell repertoires in cytomegalovirus infection. Using its own MiXCR run on the reads, TCRdb lists one record per CDR3 protein. This sample yields some 400,000 distinct CDR3 sequences, of which 31% are seen a single time; 12% to 15% belongs to the top ten. Sequencing used PBMCs. All receptors come from a human donor in good health (CMV status not recorded). Some clones in this sample may be carry-over from other donors' samples. CDR3s include the opening cysteine and the closing phenylalanine or tryptophan. D genes are given only for firm matches. Not all rows give a size; the values are once, few, many and, for expanded clones, a class.

J gene,clone size,V gene,D gene,CDR3 DNA,CDR3 protein
TRBJ1-1,.,TRBV5-4,.,TGTGCCAGCAGCTTGGCGAGTTGGGATCGCGACCCTGAAGCTTTCTTT,CASSLASWDRDPEAFF
TRBJ1-2,few,TRBV27,.,TGTGCCAGCAGTTTATTACCAGGACGGGGCTACACCTTC,CASSLLPGRGYTF
TRBJ2-1,.,TRBV20-1,TRBD2,TGCAGTGCTAGCCCCGGGGGGGCCTCCGGAGGATCGATCTTC,CSASPGGASGGSIF
TRBJ2-3,few,TRBV7-2,.,TGTGCCAGCAGCTATTGGGATACGCAGTATTTT,CASSYWDTQYF
TRBJ2-5,.,TRBV7-4,.,TGTGCCATAGGGGGTGGCAGGGACCAAGAGACCCAGTACTTC,CAIGGGRDQETQYF
TRBJ1-3,.,TRBV14,.,TGTGCCAGCAGCCATTTCGGGACCCAAAACACCATATATTTT,CASSHFGTQNTIYF
TRBJ2-7,few,TRBV11-2,.,TGTGCCAGCAGCCGAGACTACAGCTCCTACGAGCAGTACTTC,CASSRDYSSYEQYF
TRBJ1-6,.,TRBV7-9,.,TGTGCCAGCAGCTTTCTTAATCCTGCGGATTCACCCCTCAACTTT,CASSFLNPADSPLNF
TRBJ1-1,few,TRBV6-8,.,TGTGCCAGCAGTTACTCGAAGGAGAAGTTGAACACTGAAGCTTTCTTT,CASSYSKEKLNTEAFF
TRBJ2-7,.,TRBV25-1,.,TGTGCCACCGCGATAGGTGGCGGGGTCAACTCCTACGAGCAGTACTTC,CATAIGGGVNSYEQYF
TRBJ2-1,many,TRBV7-8,.,TGTGCCAGCCTTATTCAACAGGGGGGGAGATATGAGCAGTTCTTC,CASLIQQGGRYEQFF
TRBJ2-2,few,TRBV12-3/TRBV12-4,TRBD1,TGTGCCAGCAGTTTCGGAACAGGGGTTATAACCGGGGAGCTGTTTTTT,CASSFGTGVITGELFF
TRBJ1-1,few,TRBV27,TRBD1,TGTGCCAGCAGTAGGCAGGGGGCGTTGTTTGAAGCTTTCTTT,CASSRQGALFEAFF
TRBJ2-1,few,TRBV6-2/TRBV6-3,TRBD2,TGTGCCACTTCCGGGACTAGCTCCTACAATGAGCAGTTCTTC,CATSGTSSYNEQFF
TRBJ1-6,few,TRBV6-2/TRBV6-3,TRBD1,TGTGCCAGCAGTGGACAGGGACGATCACCCCTCCACTTT,CASSGQGRSPLHF
TRBJ1-1,many,TRBV6-2/TRBV6-3,.,TGTGCCGCCTATCGGGCCTACACTGAAGCTTTCTTT,CAAYRAYTEAFF
TRBJ1-5,few,TRBV7-8,.,TGTGCCAGCAGCTTAGAGCAGAGTGGGCCCCAGCATTTT,CASSLEQSGPQHF
TRBJ2-2,few,TRBV28,TRBD1,TGTGCCAGCACTGTTAACCCCGGGACAGGGGTCATTGGGGAGCTGTTTTTT,CASTVNPGTGVIGELFF
TRBJ1-2,few,TRBV15,.,TGTGCCACCAGCAGGGCCAGGGATGACTATGGCTACACCTTC,CATSRARDDYGYTF
TRBJ1-2,.,TRBV28,.,TGTGCCAGCACGTCAACCCCGGCGGGCTATGGCTACACCTTC,CASTSTPAGYGYTF
TRBJ1-2,.,TRBV20-1,.,TGCAGTGCTAGAGGAGGGATCTATGGCTACACCTTC,CSARGGIYGYTF
TRBJ1-5,many,TRBV7-6,TRBD1,TGTGCCAGCAGCCCGAGTCCGGCGGGACAGGGGCACTATAGCAATCAGCCCCAGCATTTT,CASSPSPAGQGHYSNQPQHF
TRBJ2-2,many,TRBV11-2,.,TGTGCCAGCAGCCAATCAGGGGTCGGCACCGGGGAGCTGTTTTTT,CASSQSGVGTGELFF
TRBJ1-1,.,TRBV2,.,TGTGCCAGCAGTGAGCAGGGGCCAATGAACACTGAAGCTTTCTTT,CASSEQGPMNTEAFF
TRBJ2-1,.,TRBV7-6,.,TGTGCCAGCAGCTCCCCCAGGAGTACCAATGAGCAGTTCTTC,CASSSPRSTNEQFF
TRBJ1-1,.,TRBV11-2,.,TGTGCCAGCAAAGGTGCGGGTGAAGCTTTCTTT,CASKGAGEAFF
TRBJ2-1,.,TRBV7-6,TRBD1,TGTGCCAGCAGTCTTATAGGACAGGGGGCGGCGGATGAGCAGTTCTTC,CASSLIGQGAADEQFF
TRBJ2-7,.,TRBV11-2,TRBD1,TGTGCCAGCAGCCGCGCGGGCGGACAGGGTCTCGACGAGCAGTACTTC,CASSRAGGQGLDEQYF
TRBJ1-2,.,TRBV6-8,TRBD1,TGTGCCAGCAGTTACAAGGGGGCGAGGCATTGCTACACCTTC,CASSYKGARHCYTF
TRBJ2-3,.,TRBV4-1,.,TGCGCCAGCAGCCAAGATAGCGGTACGCAGTATTTT,CASSQDSGTQYF
TRBJ2-1,few,TRBV2,.,TGTGCCAGCAATACACTCTCCTACAATGAGCAGTTCTTC,CASNTLSYNEQFF
TRBJ2-2,many,TRBV12-3/TRBV12-4,TRBD1,TGTGCCAGCAGTCGGGACAGGGCAACTAACACCGGGGAGCTGTTTTTT,CASSRDRATNTGELFF
TRBJ1-1,many,TRBV7-6,.,TGTGCCAGCAGCTTCAGTCCGGACATGAGAGACACTGAAGCTTTCTTT,CASSFSPDMRDTEAFF
TRBJ2-1,.,TRBV19,TRBD1,TGTGCCAGTAGTCCCGACAGGGCCGCCTACAATGAGCAGTTCTTC,CASSPDRAAYNEQFF
TRBJ2-1,.,TRBV5-1,TRBD1,TGCGCCAGCAGCTGGGACAGGGCATACAATGAGCAGTTCTTC,CASSWDRAYNEQFF
TRBJ2-6,many,TRBV7-3,.,TGTGCCAGCAGCTTACTCCCAGACCGCTCTGGGGCCAACGTCCTGACTTTC,CASSLLPDRSGANVLTF
TRBJ2-7,few,TRBV28,.,TGTGCCAGCAGTTCCGCACATCGATACGAGCAGTACTTC,CASSSAHRYEQYF
TRBJ1-4,few,TRBV11-2,TRBD1,TGTGCCAGCAGCTTAGGCTTACAGGGGCAGGGAGAAAAACTGTTTTTT,CASSLGLQGQGEKLFF
TRBJ2-1,few,TRBV7-9,TRBD2,TGTGCCAGCAGCCGGACTAGCGGGGGGGGTCACAATGAGCAGTTCTTC,CASSRTSGGGHNEQFF
TRBJ1-1,few,TRBV6-6,.,TGTGCCAGCCCCGAACAGGGCAACACTGAAGCTTTCTTT,CASPEQGNTEAFF
TRBJ1-2,.,TRBV6-5,.,TGTGCCAGCAGCTCCGGACTGGACAACTATGGCTACACCTTC,CASSSGLDNYGYTF
TRBJ1-4,many,TRBV15,.,TGTGCCACCAGCAGAGATCGAGGGGGGGGCGAGGAAAAACTGTTTTTT,CATSRDRGGGEEKLFF
TRBJ1-4,.,TRBV7-9,.,TGTGCCAGCAGCACGGACACAACCCAAATCGACTTACTGTTTTTT,CASSTDTTQIDLLFF
TRBJ1-1,.,TRBV5-1,.,TGCGCCAGCACCTTTGGGGGCCGTAGAGGCAGTACTGAAGCTTTCTTT,CASTFGGRRGSTEAFF
TRBJ2-1,few,TRBV27,.,TGTGCCAGCACCACCTTGGGGGGCCTGGATGAGCAGTTCTTC,CASTTLGGLDEQFF
TRBJ2-2,.,TRBV20-1,TRBD1,TGCAGTGCTAGAAACCCCGGGACAGGGTTCGGGGAGCTGTTTTTT,CSARNPGTGFGELFF
TRBJ2-5,once,TRBV2,TRBD2,TGTGCCAGCGCGGGGACTAGCGGAAATTACCAAGAGACCCAGTACTTC,CASAGTSGNYQETQYF
TRBJ2-1,many,TRBV6-2/TRBV6-3,TRBD1,TGTGCCAGCAGTTATTCCCCCGGGACAGGGAGCTACAATGAGCAGTTCTTC,CASSYSPGTGSYNEQFF
TRBJ2-5,few,TRBV6-1,.,TGTGCCAGCAGGCGGGACAGCCCGAAAGAGACCCAGTACTTC,CASRRDSPKETQYF
TRBJ1-2,few,TRBV20-1,.,TGCAGTGCTAGAGGGGGGGGAAACTATGGCTACACCTTC,CSARGGGNYGYTF
TRBJ2-7,.,TRBV2,.,TGTGCCAGCAGTGAACGGGACCGATCCTACGAGCAGTACTTC,CASSERDRSYEQYF
TRBJ2-7,few,TRBV19,.,TGTGCCAGTAGTATAGGGGGCGCCGAGCAGTACTTC,CASSIGGAEQYF
TRBJ2-7,few,TRBV6-1,TRBD1,TGTGCCAGCACCCCGATTGGGACAGCAAGCTACGAGCAGTACTTC,CASTPIGTASYEQYF
TRBJ2-2,.,TRBV18,.,TGTGCCAGCTCACCACCGATAGGAGCATCGAACACCGGGGAGCTGTTTTTT,CASSPPIGASNTGELFF
TRBJ2-7,many,TRBV28,TRBD2,TGTGCCAGCAGTTTGGACGGGGGGGCCCGCGAGCAGTACTTC,CASSLDGGAREQYF
TRBJ1-6,few,TRBV6-5,.,TGTGCCAGCAGTTACTCTTTTGGGGGGGAGAGCTCCTATAATTCACCCCTCCACTTT,CASSYSFGGESSYNSPLHF
TRBJ1-6,.,TRBV20-1,.,TGCAGTGCTAGACCGAGCGGACGGGACCTTGGGTCACCCCTCCACTTT,CSARPSGRDLGSPLHF
TRBJ2-1,.,TRBV24-1,.,TGTGCCACCAGTGATCCCAGGGGTACCTCCTACAATGAGCAGTTCTTC,CATSDPRGTSYNEQFF
TRBJ2-1,many,TRBV12-3/TRBV12-4,.,TGTGCCAGCAGTTTACCGGGACGGAGGGATGAGCAGTTCTTC,CASSLPGRRDEQFF